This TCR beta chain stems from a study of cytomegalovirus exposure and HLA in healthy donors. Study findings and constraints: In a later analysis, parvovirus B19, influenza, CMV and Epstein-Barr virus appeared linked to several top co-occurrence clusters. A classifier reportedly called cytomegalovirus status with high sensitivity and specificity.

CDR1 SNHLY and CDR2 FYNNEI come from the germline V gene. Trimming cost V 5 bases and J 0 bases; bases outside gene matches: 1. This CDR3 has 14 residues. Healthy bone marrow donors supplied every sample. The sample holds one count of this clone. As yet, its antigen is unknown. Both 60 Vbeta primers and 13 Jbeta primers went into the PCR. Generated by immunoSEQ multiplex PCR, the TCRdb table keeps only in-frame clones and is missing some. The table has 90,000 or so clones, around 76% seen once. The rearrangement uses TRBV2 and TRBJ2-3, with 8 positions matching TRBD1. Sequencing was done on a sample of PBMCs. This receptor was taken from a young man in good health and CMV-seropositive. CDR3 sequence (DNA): TGTGCCAGCAGTAGACAGGGGAGCACAGATACGCAGTATTTT. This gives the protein CASSRQGSTDTQYF. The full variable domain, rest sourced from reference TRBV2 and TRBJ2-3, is EPEVTQTPSHQVTQMGQEVILRCVPISNHLYFYWYRQILGQKVEFLVSFYNNEISEKSEIFDDQFSVERPDGSNFTLKIRSTKLEDSAMYFCASSRQGSTDTQYFGPGTRLTVL.